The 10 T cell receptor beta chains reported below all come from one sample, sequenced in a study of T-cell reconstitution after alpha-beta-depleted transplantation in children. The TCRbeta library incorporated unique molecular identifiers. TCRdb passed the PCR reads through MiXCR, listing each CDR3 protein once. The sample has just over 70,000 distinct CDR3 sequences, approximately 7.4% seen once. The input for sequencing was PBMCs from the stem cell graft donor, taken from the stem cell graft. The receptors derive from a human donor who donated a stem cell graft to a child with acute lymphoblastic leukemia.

This CDR3 reads CASSPDRTSYEQYF. The CDR3 DNA reads TGTGCCAGCAGTCCTGACAGAACCTCCTACGAGCAGTACTTC. The chain combines TRBV19 with TRBJ2-7; TRBD1 might be the D (5 bases). This CDR3 is 14 amino acids long. The V gene lost 9 bases and the J gene lost 0 bases, with 15 bases spanning the gap. The V gene's germline CDR1 is LNHDA and CDR2 SQIVND (reference sequence).

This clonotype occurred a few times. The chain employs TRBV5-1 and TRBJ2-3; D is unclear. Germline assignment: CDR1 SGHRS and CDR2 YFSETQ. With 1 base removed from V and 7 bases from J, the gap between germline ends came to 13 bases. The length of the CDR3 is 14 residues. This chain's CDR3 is CASSLRTEQNTQYF. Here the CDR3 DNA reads TGCGCCAGCAGCTTGAGGACCGAACAAAATACGCAGTATTTT.

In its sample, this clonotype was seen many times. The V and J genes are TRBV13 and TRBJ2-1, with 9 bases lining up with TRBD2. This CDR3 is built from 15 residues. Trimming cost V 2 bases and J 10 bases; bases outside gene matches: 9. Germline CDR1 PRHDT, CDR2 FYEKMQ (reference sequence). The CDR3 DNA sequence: TGTGCCAGCAGCTTATTACGGACTAGCGCAGGCGAGCAGTTCTTC. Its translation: CASSLLRTSAGEQFF.

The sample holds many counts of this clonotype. The CDR3 coding sequence is TGCGCCAGCAGCCAAGAGGATCGGGGGGGGCCCACAGATACGCAGTATTTT. It is translated as CASSQEDRGGPTDTQYF. The rearrangement joins TRBV4-3 to TRBJ2-3; 8 bases are shared with TRBD2. Per germline, CDR1 LGHNA and CDR2 YSLEER. This CDR3 is 17 amino acids long. The V and J ends lost 0 bases and 2 bases, in that order; junction bases with no gene match: 7.

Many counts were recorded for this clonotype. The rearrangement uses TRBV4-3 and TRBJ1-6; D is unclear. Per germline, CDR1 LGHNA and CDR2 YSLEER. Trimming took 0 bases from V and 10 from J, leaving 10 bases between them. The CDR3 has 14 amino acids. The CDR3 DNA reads TGCGCCAGCAGCCAAGAAGACCCGGGGTCACCCCTCCACTTT. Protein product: CASSQEDPGSPLHF.

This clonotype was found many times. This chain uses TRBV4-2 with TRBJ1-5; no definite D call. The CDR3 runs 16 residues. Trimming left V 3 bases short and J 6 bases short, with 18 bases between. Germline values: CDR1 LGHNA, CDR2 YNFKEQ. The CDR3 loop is CASSQEVGMEGQPQHF. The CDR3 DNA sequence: TGTGCCAGCAGCCAGGAGGTCGGGATGGAGGGTCAGCCCCAGCATTTT.

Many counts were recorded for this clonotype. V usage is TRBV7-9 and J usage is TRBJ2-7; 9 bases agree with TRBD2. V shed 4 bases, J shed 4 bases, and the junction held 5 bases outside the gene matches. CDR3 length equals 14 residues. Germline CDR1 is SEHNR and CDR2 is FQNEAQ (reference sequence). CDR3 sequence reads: CASSWRGGFYEQYF. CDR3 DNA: TGTGCCAGCAGCTGGCGGGGGGGCTTTTACGAGCAGTACTTC.

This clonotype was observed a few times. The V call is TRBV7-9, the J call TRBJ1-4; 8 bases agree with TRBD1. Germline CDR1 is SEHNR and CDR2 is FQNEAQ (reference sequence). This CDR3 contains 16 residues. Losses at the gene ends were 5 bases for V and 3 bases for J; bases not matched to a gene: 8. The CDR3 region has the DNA TGTGCCAGCAGCCCTTTTCAGGGGGCGCCTAATGAAAAACTGTTTTTT. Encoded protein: CASSPFQGAPNEKLFF.

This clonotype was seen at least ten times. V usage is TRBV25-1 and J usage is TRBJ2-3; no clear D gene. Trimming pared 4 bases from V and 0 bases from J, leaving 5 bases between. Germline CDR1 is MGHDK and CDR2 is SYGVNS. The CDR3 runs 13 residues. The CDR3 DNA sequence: TGTGCCAGCAGTGTGAGGAGCACAGATACGCAGTATTTT. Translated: CASSVRSTDTQYF. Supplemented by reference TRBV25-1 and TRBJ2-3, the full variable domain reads EADIYQTPRYLVIGTGKKITLECSQTMGHDKMYWYQQDPGMELHLIHYSYGVNSTEKGDLSSESTVSRIRTEHFPLTLESARPSHTSQYLCASSVRSTDTQYFGPGTRLTVL.

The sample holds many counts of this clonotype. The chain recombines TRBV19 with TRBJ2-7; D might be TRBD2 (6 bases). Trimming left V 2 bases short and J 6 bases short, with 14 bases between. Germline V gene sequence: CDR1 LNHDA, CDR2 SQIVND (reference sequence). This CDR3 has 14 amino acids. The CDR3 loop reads CASSIWGGGTEQYF. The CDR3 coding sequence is TGTGCCAGTAGTATATGGGGAGGAGGTACCGAGCAGTACTTC.